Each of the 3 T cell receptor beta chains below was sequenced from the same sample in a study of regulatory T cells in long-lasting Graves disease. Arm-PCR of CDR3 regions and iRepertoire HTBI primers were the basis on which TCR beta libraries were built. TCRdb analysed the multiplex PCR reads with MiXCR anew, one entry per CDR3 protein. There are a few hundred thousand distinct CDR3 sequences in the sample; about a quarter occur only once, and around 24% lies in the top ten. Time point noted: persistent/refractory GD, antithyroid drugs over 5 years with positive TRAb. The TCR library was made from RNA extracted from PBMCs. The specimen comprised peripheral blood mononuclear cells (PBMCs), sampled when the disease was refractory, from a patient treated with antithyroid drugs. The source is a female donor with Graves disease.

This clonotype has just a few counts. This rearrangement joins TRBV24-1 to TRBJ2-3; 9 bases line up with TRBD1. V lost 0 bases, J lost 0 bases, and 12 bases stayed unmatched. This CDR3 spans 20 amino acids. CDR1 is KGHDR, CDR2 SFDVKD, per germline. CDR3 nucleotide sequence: TGTGCCACCAGTGATTTGTCTACCGCCGGGACAGGGACTAGCACAGATACGCAGTATTTT. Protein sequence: CATSDLSTAGTGTSTDTQYF.

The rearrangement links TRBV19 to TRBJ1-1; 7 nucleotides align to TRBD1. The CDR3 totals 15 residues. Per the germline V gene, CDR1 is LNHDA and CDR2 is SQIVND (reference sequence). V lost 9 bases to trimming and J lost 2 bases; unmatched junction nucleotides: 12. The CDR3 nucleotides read TGTGCCAGCAGCATTAGGCACAGGGGAAACACTGAAGCTTTCTTT. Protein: CASSIRHRGNTEAFF.

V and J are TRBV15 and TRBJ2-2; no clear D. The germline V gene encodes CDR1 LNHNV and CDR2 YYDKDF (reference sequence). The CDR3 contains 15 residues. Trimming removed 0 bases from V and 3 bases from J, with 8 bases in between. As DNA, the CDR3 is TGTGCCACCAGCAGAGATACTATCGACACCGGGGAGCTGTTTTTT. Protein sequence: CATSRDTIDTGELFF.